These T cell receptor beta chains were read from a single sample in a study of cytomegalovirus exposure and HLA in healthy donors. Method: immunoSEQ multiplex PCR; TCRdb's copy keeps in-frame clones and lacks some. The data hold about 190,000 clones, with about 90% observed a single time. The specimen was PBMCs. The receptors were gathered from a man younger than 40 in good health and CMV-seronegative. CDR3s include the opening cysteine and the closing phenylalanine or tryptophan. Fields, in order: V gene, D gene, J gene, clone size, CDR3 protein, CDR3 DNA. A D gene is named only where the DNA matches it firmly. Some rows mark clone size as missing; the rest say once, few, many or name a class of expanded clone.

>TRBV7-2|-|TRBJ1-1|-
CASRLGGRVNTEAFF
TGTGCCAGCAGGTTAGGAGGTAGAGTGAACACTGAAGCTTTCTTT
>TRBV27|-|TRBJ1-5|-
CASSLEGQPQHF
TGTGCCAGCAGTTTAGAGGGTCAGCCCCAGCATTTT
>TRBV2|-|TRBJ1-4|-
CASRDYRATNEKLFF
TGTGCCAGCAGAGACTACAGGGCAACTAATGAAAAACTGTTTTTT
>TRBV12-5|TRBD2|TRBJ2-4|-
CASGLDQSGGETKNSQYF
TGTGCTAGTGGTTTGGACCAAAGCGGGGGGGAAACCAAAAACAGTCAGTACTTC
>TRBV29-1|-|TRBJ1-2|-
CSVPLKGVNYGYTF
TGCAGCGTTCCCTTAAAGGGGGTTAACTATGGCTACACCTTC
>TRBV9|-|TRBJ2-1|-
CASTPGVDNEQFF
TGTGCCAGCACCCCCGGGGTAGACAATGAGCAGTTCTTC
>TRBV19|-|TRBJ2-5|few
CASSIGPRGETQYF
TGTGCCAGTAGTATAGGTCCTCGCGGAGAGACCCAGTACTTC
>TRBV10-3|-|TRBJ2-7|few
CAIKGEGEQYF
TGTGCCATCAAGGGGGAGGGGGAGCAGTACTTC
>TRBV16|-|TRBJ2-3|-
CASSQSSRLGDTQYF
TGTGCCAGCAGCCAATCGAGCCGACTAGGAGATACGCAGTATTTT
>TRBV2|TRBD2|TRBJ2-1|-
CASIRTSVVNEQFF
TGTGCCAGCATTCGGACTAGCGTCGTGAATGAGCAGTTCTTC
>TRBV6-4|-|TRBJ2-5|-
CARHEGGDETQYF
TGTGCCCGTCACGAAGGGGGGGATGAGACCCAGTACTTC
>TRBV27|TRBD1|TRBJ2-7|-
CASSWTGDTNEQYF
TGTGCCAGCAGCTGGACAGGGGACACTAACGAGCAGTACTTC
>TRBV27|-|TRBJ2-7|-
CASSLLVREQYF
TGTGCCAGCAGTTTATTGGTGCGCGAGCAGTACTTC
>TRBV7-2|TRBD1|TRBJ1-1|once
CASSPLQGGAAFF
TGTGCCAGCAGCCCCTTGCAGGGGGGTGCAGCTTTCTTT
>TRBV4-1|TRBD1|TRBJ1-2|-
CASSQGTGLTNYGYTF
TGCGCCAGCAGCCAAGGGACAGGGCTTACTAACTATGGCTACACCTTC
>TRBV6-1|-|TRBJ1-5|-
CASSDVFRFVNQPQHF
TGTGCCAGCAGTGACGTTTTTAGATTTGTAAATCAGCCCCAGCATTTT
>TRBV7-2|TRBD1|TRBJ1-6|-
CASSRIRPGQRNSPLHF
TGTGCCAGCAGCCGAATCCGCCCGGGACAGAGAAATTCACCCCTCCACTTT